Below are 27 T cell receptor beta chains sequenced from a single sample in a study of blood T cell repertoires in COVID-19. The assay was immunoSEQ multiplex PCR, and TCRdb's table has in-frame clones only and misses some. The sample has about 250,000 clones; about 89% are singletons. Sequencing used peripheral blood. These receptors all come from a woman in her sixties who had recovered from COVID-19.

The rearrangement links TRBV7-3 to TRBJ2-5, with 11 bases aligning to TRBD2. Germline V gives CDR1 SGHTA, CDR2 FQGTGA. The CDR3 spans 16 residues. V shed 5 bases, J shed 2 bases, and the junction held 7 bases outside the gene matches. The CDR3 sequence is CASSRGSSGGQETQYF. CDR3 bases: TGTGCCAGCAGCCGAGGGTCTAGCGGGGGGCAAGAGACCCAGTACTTC.

DNA for the CDR3: TGTGCCAGCAGCTTCCCTAGCAGGGAGCAGTACTTC. Protein: CASSFPSREQYF. The chain has TRBV5-8 and TRBJ2-7, with D maybe TRBD2 (5 bases). The V gene lost 2 bases and the J gene lost 7 bases, with 10 bases spanning the gap. This CDR3 is 12 amino acids long. Germline CDR1 is SGHTS and CDR2 is YDEGEE.

The gene calls are TRBV5-4 and TRBJ2-1, with TRBD1 matching over 8 bases. From germline, CDR1 is SGHNT and CDR2 YYREEE (reference sequence). With 0 bases clipped from V and 1 base from J, the junction kept 0 bases outside the gene matches. CDR3 length: 15 residues. CDR3 DNA: TGTGCCAGCAGCTTGGACAGGGGGTCCTACAATGAGCAGTTCTTC. Encoded protein: CASSLDRGSYNEQFF.

This chain connects TRBV9 to TRBJ1-5; the D gene is possibly TRBD1 (6 bases). V was shortened by 0 bases and J by 6 bases, with 13 bases between the two germline ends. CDR1 is SGDLS and CDR2 is YYNGEE in the germline V gene. This CDR3 region has 15 residues. DNA for the CDR3: TGTGCCAGCAGCGTAGAGGGGGAAGGCGCTCAGCCCCAGCATTTT. Its translation: CASSVEGEGAQPQHF.

The rearrangement joins TRBV28 to TRBJ1-1; D is uncertain. Germline V CDR1 and CDR2: MDHEN, SYDVKM. The CDR3 has 13 amino acids. Between the trimmed V and J ends, which lost 3 bases and 7 bases, there was a span of 12 bases. The CDR3 sequence: CASSLDYYIEAFF. The CDR3 region has the DNA TGTGCCAGCAGTTTGGACTACTACATTGAAGCTTTCTTT.

The rearrangement uses TRBV2 and TRBJ2-7; 12 bases align to TRBD2. Germline V gene sequence: CDR1 SNHLY, CDR2 FYNNEI. V trimming: 7 bases; J trimming: 7 bases; junction bases outside the gene matches: 17. The CDR3 length is 17 residues. This chain's CDR3 is CASTTISSGGELWEQYF. The CDR3 DNA sequence: TGTGCCAGCACTACGATCTCTAGCGGGGGGGAGTTGTGGGAGCAGTACTTC. The entire variable domain, with the rest obtained from reference TRBV2 and TRBJ2-7, is as follows: EPEVTQTPSHQVTQMGQEVILRCVPISNHLYFYWYRQILGQKVEFLVSFYNNEISEKSEIFDDQFSVERPDGSNFTLKIRSTKLEDSAMYFCASTTISSGGELWEQYFGPGTRLTVT.

The chain carries TRBV27 and TRBJ1-6; a possible D gene is TRBD1 (6 bases). The CDR3 spans 15 residues. Germline CDR1 and CDR2: MNHEY and SMNVEV (reference sequence). The V gene lost 7 bases and the J gene lost 7 bases, with 17 bases spanning the gap. CDR3 bases: TGTGCCAGCACCAAACAGGGAACAGACAATTCACCCCTCCACTTT. It encodes CASTKQGTDNSPLHF.

The chain links TRBV19 to TRBJ1-2, with D possibly matching TRBD1 (6 bases). CDR1 and CDR2 from the germline V gene are LNHDA and SQIVND (reference sequence). This CDR3 is built from 14 residues. The V end lost 7 bases, the J end lost 8 bases, and 20 bases lay between the germline ends. DNA of the CDR3: TGTGCCAGTACCACCCGAAGCGACAGGATCGGCTACACCTTC. It is translated as CASTTRSDRIGYTF.

The rearrangement links TRBV4-3 to TRBJ2-1; 13 nucleotides align to TRBD2. The CDR3 loop spans 18 amino acids. In germline, CDR1 is LGHNA, CDR2 YSLEER. Trimming removed 4 bases from V and 0 bases from J; junction bases left unmatched: 6. CDR3 nucleotide sequence: TGCGCCAGCAGCCGACTAGCGGGGGGCCTTAGCTCCTACAATGAGCAGTTCTTC. The encoded protein is CASSRLAGGLSSYNEQFF.

V usage is TRBV7-8 and J usage is TRBJ2-7; a weak D match, TRBD2 (6 bases). Trimming removed 4 bases from V and 0 bases from J, with 10 bases in between. This CDR3 has 14 amino acids. Germline V gene lookup returns CDR1 SGHVS and CDR2 FQNEAQ. The CDR3 bases are TGTGCCAGCAGCTACTGGGACTCCTCCTACGAGCAGTACTTC. It specifies CASSYWDSSYEQYF.

This clone has a single count. The same CDR3 arises from other DNA sequences in this sample as well. The chain carries TRBV7-8 and TRBJ1-2; D is unclear. The germline V gene encodes CDR1 SGHVS and CDR2 FQNEAQ. This CDR3 has 14 amino acids. The V and J ends lost 1 base and 1 base respectively, with 7 bases between them. The CDR3 protein is CASSLDAGNYGYTF. The CDR3 region has the DNA TGTGCCAGCAGCTTAGATGCCGGTAACTATGGCTACACCTTC. The full variable domain, in which reference TRBV7-8 and TRBJ1-2 provide the parts outside the CDR3, is GAGVSQSPRYKVAKRGQDVALRCDPISGHVSLFWYQQALGQGPEFLTYFQNEAQLDKSGLPSDRFFAERPEGSVSTLKIQRTQQEDSAVYLCASSLDAGNYGYTFGSGTRLTVV.

CDR3 in amino acids: CASSPWTGSAFF. The CDR3 DNA is TGTGCCAGCAGTCCGTGGACAGGGTCGGCTTTCTTT. The gene calls are TRBV27 and TRBJ1-1, with 8 positions matching TRBD1. The J segment lost 11 bases and the V segment lost 5 bases, leaving 7 bases of the junction unmatched. The CDR3 spans 12 residues. Germline V CDR1 and CDR2: MNHEY, SMNVEV (reference sequence).

The V and J genes are TRBV21-1 and TRBJ1-1; TRBD1, the table's D call, lacks a check against the DNA. TRBV21-1 counts as a pseudogene. The CDR3 covers 14 residues. The CDR3 reads CASSKGGKNTEAFF. Here the CDR3 DNA reads TGTGCCAGCAGCAAAGGTGGCAAGAACACTGAAGCTTTCTTT.

The chain uses TRBV28 and TRBJ1-1, with D possibly matching TRBD1 (6 bases). CDR1 and CDR2 (germline): MDHEN, SYDVKM. Trimming shortened V by 5 bases and J by 5 bases, and 21 bases separated the two germline ends. This CDR3 spans 16 amino acids. The CDR3 here is CASSTPGTPGRTEAFF. The CDR3 nucleotides read TGTGCCAGCAGTACGCCTGGGACACCTGGACGGACTGAAGCTTTCTTT.

The J gene is TRBJ2-5, the V gene TRBV4-2; the match to TRBD2 covers 10 bases. V dropped 4 bases and J dropped 5; count of bases not matched to a gene: 16. Germline V gene sequence: CDR1 LGHNA, CDR2 YNFKEQ. The length of the CDR3 is 18 residues. CDR3 amino acids: CASSRRLSGGAEGETQYF. The CDR3 DNA is TGTGCCAGCAGCCGGAGACTAAGCGGGGGGGCCGAGGGGGAGACCCAGTACTTC.

The V gene is TRBV25-1, the J gene TRBJ2-1; D is possibly TRBD1 (6 bases). Trimming took 3 bases from V and 10 from J, leaving 16 bases between them. Germline lookup yields CDR1 MGHDK and CDR2 SYGVNS. The CDR3 spans 14 residues. CDR3 DNA sequence: TGTGCCAGCAGTGACCGACTCACAGGGAGAGAGCAGTTCTTC. Translation gives CASSDRLTGREQFF.

This rearrangement joins TRBV7-2 to TRBJ2-7; TRBD2 matches 9 bases. J gave up 2 bases and V 1 base, and 0 bases lay outside the gene matches. Germline CDR1 SGHTA, CDR2 FQGNSA. The CDR3 has 14 amino acids. For the CDR3, the DNA is TGTGCCAGCAGCTTAGAGCGGGGGGCCTACGAGCAGTACTTC. Protein sequence: CASSLERGAYEQYF. Based on the CDR3 plus reference TRBV7-2 and TRBJ2-7, the full variable domain is GAGVSQSPSNKVTEKGKDVELRCDPISGHTALYWYRQSLGQGLEFLIYFQGNSAPDKSGLPSDRFSAERTGGSVSTLTIQRTQQEDSAVYLCASSLERGAYEQYFGPGTRLTVT.

The CDR3 here is CASSFLGQGHQPQHF. CDR3 DNA sequence: TGTGCCAGCAGTTTTTTGGGACAGGGTCATCAGCCCCAGCATTTT. J is TRBJ1-5 and V is TRBV6-2 or TRBV6-3; the match to TRBD1 covers 9 bases. CDR3 length: 15 amino acids. Trimming cost V 4 bases and J 5 bases; bases outside gene matches: 6. The germline gives CDR1 MNHEY, CDR2 SVGEGT.

The chain is built from TRBV7-2 and TRBJ2-5; D may be TRBD1 (5 bases). CDR1 SGHTA and CDR2 FQGNSA come from the germline V gene. V was clipped by 5 bases and J by 2 bases, with 12 bases between them. This CDR3 region has 14 residues. The CDR3 DNA reads as TGTGCCAGCAGCACCCGACAGAATCAAGAGACCCAGTACTTC. This encodes CASSTRQNQETQYF. Drawing the rest from reference TRBV7-2 and TRBJ2-5, the complete variable domain is GAGVSQSPSNKVTEKGKDVELRCDPISGHTALYWYRQSLGQGLEFLIYFQGNSAPDKSGLPSDRFSAERTGGSVSTLTIQRTQQEDSAVYLCASSTRQNQETQYFGPGTRLLVL.

The J gene is TRBJ1-5, the V gene TRBV7-8, with 7 nucleotides matching TRBD1. The CDR3 spans 15 residues. Germline CDR1 is SGHVS and CDR2 is FQNEAQ. Trimming removed 1 base from V and 3 bases from J; junction bases left unmatched: 3. The CDR3 DNA reads as TGTGCCAGCAGCTTAGGGACAGGAGACAATCAGCCCCAGCATTTT. It encodes CASSLGTGDNQPQHF.

The chain couples TRBV7-2 to TRBJ1-1, with D perhaps matching TRBD1 (5 bases). The CDR3 totals 12 residues. V lost 4 bases, J lost 8 bases, and 11 bases lay in between. Germline-derived CDR1 and CDR2 are SGHTA and FQGNSA. The CDR3 spells CASSSRDSEAFF. As DNA, the CDR3 is TGTGCCAGCAGCTCAAGGGACTCCGAAGCTTTCTTT.

The CDR3 DNA reads as TGCGCCAGCAGCCCAGACAGGGGCGGATTTGTTAATGAGCAGTTCTTC. It encodes CASSPDRGGFVNEQFF. V is TRBV5-1 and J is TRBJ2-1; 8 nucleotides agree with TRBD1. From germline, CDR1 is SGHRS and CDR2 YFSETQ. The CDR3 consists of 16 residues. The junction had 13 bases not matched to a gene; V was cut back by 4 bases and J by 7 bases. The full variable domain, completed using reference TRBV5-1 and TRBJ2-1, is KAGVTQTPRYLIKTRGQQVTLSCSPISGHRSVSWYQQTPGQGLQFLFEYFSETQRNKGNFPGRFSGRQFSNSRSEMNVSTLELGDSALYLCASSPDRGGFVNEQFFGPGTRLTVL.

This chain uses TRBV7-2 with TRBJ1-1, with 9 nucleotides matching TRBD1. Germline values: CDR1 SGHTA, CDR2 FQGNSA. This CDR3 is built from 14 residues. The ends lost 1 base at V and 5 bases at J; junction bases unmatched: 2. The CDR3 loop reads CASSLEQGATEAFF. The CDR3 nucleotides are TGTGCCAGCAGCTTAGAACAGGGGGCAACTGAAGCTTTCTTT. Variable domain in full (rest from reference TRBV7-2 and TRBJ1-1): GAGVSQSPSNKVTEKGKDVELRCDPISGHTALYWYRQSLGQGLEFLIYFQGNSAPDKSGLPSDRFSAERTGGSVSTLTIQRTQQEDSAVYLCASSLEQGATEAFFGQGTRLTVV.

The chain links TRBV28 to TRBJ2-1, with TRBD2 identical over 8 bases. The CDR3 sequence is 14 residues long. CDR1 is MDHEN, CDR2 SYDVKM, per germline. The V and J ends lost 10 bases and 6 bases, in that order; junction bases with no gene match: 11. CDR3 sequence: CATIGGRGANEQFF. In DNA, the CDR3 is TGTGCCACCATCGGGGGGCGGGGGGCCAATGAGCAGTTCTTC.

This clone was seen ten or more times. The sample holds other DNA sequences that translate to the same CDR3. The rearrangement uses TRBV9 and TRBJ2-5; 14 bases align to TRBD2. The CDR3 totals 15 residues. Trimming took 4 bases from V and 5 from J; bases not matched to a gene: 4. CDR1 SGDLS and CDR2 YYNGEE come from the germline V gene. Written as DNA, the CDR3 is TGTGCCAGCAGCCTCAGACTAGCGGGGGGGGAGACCCAGTACTTC. The encoded protein is CASSLRLAGGETQYF.

This chain uses TRBV19 with TRBJ1-6; 7 bases agree with TRBD1. Germline-derived CDR1 and CDR2 are LNHDA and SQIVND (reference sequence). CDR3 length equals 15 residues. The DNA of the CDR3 is TGTGCAACGCGGGGCAGGGGGGATTTGGGTTCACCCCTCCACTTT. This translates into CATRGRGDLGSPLHF.

This clone was detected once. This rearrangement joins TRBV28 to TRBJ1-1; D might be TRBD1 (5 bases). The V gene lost 3 bases and the J gene lost 3 bases, with 8 bases spanning the gap. The CDR3 contains 13 residues. Germline-derived CDR1 and CDR2 are MDHEN and SYDVKM. CDR3 residues: CASSLRGYTEAFF. CDR3 DNA: TGTGCCAGCAGTTTGCGGGGGTACACTGAAGCTTTCTTT.